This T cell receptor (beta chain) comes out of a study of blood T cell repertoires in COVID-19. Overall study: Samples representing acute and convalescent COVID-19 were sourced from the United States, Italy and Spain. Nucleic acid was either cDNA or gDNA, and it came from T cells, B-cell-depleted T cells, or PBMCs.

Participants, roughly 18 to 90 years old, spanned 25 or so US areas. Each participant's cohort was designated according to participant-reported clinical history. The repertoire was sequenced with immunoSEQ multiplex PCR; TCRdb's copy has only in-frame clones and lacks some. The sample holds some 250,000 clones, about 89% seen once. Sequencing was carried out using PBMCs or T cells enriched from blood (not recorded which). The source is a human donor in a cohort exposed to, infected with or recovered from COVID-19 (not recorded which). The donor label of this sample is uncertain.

The CDR3 region has the DNA TGCAGCTGCCGACTAGCGGGGAGCACAGATACGCAGTATTTT. Protein: CSCRLAGSTDTQYF. This rearrangement joins TRBV29-1 to TRBJ2-3, with 11 nucleotides matching TRBD2. Germline-derived CDR1 and CDR2 are SQVTM and ANQGSEA. The CDR3 runs 14 residues. The ends lost 8 bases at V and 0 bases at J; junction bases unmatched: 4.